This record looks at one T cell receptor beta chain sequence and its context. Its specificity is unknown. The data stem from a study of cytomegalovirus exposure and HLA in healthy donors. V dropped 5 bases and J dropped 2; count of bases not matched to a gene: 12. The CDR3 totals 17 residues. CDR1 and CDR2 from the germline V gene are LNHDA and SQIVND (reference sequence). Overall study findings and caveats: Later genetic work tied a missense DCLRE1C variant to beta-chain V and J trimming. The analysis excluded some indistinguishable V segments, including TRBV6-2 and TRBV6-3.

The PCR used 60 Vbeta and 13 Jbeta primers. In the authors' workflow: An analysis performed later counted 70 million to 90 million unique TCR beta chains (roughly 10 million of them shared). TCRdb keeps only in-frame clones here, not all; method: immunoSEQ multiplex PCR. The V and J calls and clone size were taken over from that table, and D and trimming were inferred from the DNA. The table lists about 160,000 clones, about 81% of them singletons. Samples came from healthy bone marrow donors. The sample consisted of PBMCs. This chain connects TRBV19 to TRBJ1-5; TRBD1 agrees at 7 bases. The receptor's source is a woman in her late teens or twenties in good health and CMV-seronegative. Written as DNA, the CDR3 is TGTGCCAGTAGTCCCCCGTCAGCAGGGGGTCGCAATCAGCCCCAGCATTTT. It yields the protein CASSPPSAGGRNQPQHF.